The T cell receptor (beta chain) under discussion was sequenced for a study of T cell responses to AZD1222 COVID-19 vaccine. Study-level points and caveats: The sample set comprised mostly white British donors with more females, and clonal diversity was possibly underestimated.

Sequencing used immunoSEQ multiplex PCR; TCRdb keeps in-frame clones, though not all of them. The repertoire includes about 160,000 clones, roughly nine tenths of them detected once, and less than 4.5% sits in the top ten. V was pared by 5 bases and J by 2 bases, with 13 bases between. The CDR3 covers 14 residues. Germline V CDR1 and CDR2: SGDLS, YYNGEE. Points on this clone: The antigen remains unidentified.

This chain connects TRBV9 to TRBJ1-2; D remains ambiguous. This specimen was peripheral blood, taken on day 0 of MenACWY control vaccination. The receptor was isolated from an adult in good health. In DNA form, the CDR3 reads TGTGCCAGCAGTGCACAGCAAACCAACTATGGCTACACCTTC. Translation gives CASSAQQTNYGYTF.